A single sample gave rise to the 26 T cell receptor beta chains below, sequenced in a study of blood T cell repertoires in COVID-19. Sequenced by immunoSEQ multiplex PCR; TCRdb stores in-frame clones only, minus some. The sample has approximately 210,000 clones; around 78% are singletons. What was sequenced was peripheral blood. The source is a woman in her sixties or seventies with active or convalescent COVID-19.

DNA for the CDR3: TGTGCCACCTCAGGGTTCCTGAACACCGGGGAGCTGTTTTTT. It is translated as CATSGFLNTGELFF. The rearrangement links TRBV19 to TRBJ2-2; a weak D match, TRBD1 (5 bases). Germline-derived CDR1 and CDR2 are LNHDA and SQIVND (reference sequence). V dropped 10 bases and J dropped 1 base, with 13 bases sitting between them. The CDR3 runs to 14 residues.

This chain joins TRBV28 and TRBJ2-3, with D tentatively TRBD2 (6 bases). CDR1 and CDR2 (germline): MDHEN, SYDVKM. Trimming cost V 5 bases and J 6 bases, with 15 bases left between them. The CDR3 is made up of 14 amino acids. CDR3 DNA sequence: TGTGCCAGCAGTCGACTAGGGGTAATGGATACGCAGTATTTT. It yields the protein CASSRLGVMDTQYF.

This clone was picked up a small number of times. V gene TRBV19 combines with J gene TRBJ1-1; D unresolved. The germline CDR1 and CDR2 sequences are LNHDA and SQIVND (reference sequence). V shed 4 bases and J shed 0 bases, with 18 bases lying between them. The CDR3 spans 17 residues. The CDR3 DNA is TGTGCCAGTAGTAACGGTTTGAGGGTCAGCCTGAACACTGAAGCTTTCTTT. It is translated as CASSNGLRVSLNTEAFF. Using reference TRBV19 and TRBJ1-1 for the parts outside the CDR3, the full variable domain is DGGITQSPKYLFRKEGQNVTLSCEQNLNHDAMYWYRQDPGQGLRLIYYSQIVNDFQKGDIAEGYSVSREKKESFPLTVTSAQKNPTAFYLCASSNGLRVSLNTEAFFGQGTRLTVV.

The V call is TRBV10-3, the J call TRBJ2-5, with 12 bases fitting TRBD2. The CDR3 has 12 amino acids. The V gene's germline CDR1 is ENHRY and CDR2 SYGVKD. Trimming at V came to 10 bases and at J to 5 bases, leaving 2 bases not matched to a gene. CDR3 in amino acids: CATTSGGETQYF. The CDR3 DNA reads TGTGCCACCACTAGCGGGGGGGAGACCCAGTACTTC.

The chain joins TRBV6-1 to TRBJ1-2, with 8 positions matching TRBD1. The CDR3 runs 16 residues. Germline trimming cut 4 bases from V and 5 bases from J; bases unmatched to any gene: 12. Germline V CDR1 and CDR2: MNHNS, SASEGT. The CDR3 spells CASSGRAGGAWYGYTF. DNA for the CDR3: TGTGCCAGCAGTGGAAGAGCAGGGGGCGCTTGGTATGGCTACACCTTC.

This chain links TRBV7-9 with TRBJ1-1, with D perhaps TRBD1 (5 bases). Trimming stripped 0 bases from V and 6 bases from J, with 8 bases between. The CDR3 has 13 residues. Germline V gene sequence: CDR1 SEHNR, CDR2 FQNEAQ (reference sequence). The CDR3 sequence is CASSLAGGAEAFF. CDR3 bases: TGTGCCAGCAGCTTAGCCGGGGGGGCTGAAGCTTTCTTT.

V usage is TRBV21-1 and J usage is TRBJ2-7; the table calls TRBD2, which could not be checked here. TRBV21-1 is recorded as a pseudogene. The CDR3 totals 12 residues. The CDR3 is CASSKTGYEQYF. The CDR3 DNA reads TGTGCCAGCAGCAAAACGGGTTACGAGCAGTACTTC.

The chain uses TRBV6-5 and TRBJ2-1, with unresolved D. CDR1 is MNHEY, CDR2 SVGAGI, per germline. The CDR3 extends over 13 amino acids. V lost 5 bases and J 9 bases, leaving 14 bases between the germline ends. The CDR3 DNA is TGTGCCAGCAGTCCCACCCTCCGAGGTGAGCAGTTCTTC. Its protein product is CASSPTLRGEQFF.

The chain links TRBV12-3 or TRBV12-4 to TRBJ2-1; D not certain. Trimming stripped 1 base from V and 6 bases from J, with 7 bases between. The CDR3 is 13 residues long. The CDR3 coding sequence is TGTGCCAGCAGTTTAGGGCGGATCAATGAGCAGTTCTTC. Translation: CASSLGRINEQFF.

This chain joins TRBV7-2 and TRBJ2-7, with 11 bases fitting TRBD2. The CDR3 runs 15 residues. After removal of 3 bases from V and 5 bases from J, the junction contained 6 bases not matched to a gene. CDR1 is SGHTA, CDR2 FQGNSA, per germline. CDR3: CASSFSGGASNEQYF. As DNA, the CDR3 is TGTGCCAGCAGCTTTAGCGGGGGGGCCAGCAACGAGCAGTACTTC.

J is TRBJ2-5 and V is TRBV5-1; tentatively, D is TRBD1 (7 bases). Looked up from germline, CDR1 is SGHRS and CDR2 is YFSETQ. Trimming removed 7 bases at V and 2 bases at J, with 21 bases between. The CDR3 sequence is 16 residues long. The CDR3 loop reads CASARGTVGDQETQYF. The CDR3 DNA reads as TGCGCCAGCGCCCGCGGGACAGTGGGGGATCAAGAGACCCAGTACTTC.

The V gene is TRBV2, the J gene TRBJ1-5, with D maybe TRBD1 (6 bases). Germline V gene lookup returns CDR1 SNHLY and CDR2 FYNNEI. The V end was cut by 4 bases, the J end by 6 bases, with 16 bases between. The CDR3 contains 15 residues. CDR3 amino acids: CASSAGSQGRQPQHF. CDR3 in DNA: TGTGCCAGCAGTGCTGGGTCTCAGGGGCGTCAGCCCCAGCATTTT.

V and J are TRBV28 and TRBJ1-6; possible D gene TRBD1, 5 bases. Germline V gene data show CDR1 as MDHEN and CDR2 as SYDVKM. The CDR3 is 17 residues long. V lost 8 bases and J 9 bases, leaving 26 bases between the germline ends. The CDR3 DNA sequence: TGTGCCAGCGGCAAAACATGGGGAGGGCCGGGGGGTTCACCCCTCCACTTT. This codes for CASGKTWGGPGGSPLHF. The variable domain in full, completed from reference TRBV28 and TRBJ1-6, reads DVKVTQSSRYLVKRTGEKVFLECVQDMDHENMFWYRQDPGLGLRLIYFSYDVKMKEKGDIPEGYSVSREKKERFSLILESASTNQTSMYLCASGKTWGGPGGSPLHFGNGTRLTVT.

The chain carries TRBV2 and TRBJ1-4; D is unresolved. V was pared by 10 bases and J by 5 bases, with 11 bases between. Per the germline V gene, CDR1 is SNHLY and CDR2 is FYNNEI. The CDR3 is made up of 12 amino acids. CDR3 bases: TGTGCCACGAGCAGCAGGAATGAAAAACTGTTTTTT. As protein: CATSSRNEKLFF.

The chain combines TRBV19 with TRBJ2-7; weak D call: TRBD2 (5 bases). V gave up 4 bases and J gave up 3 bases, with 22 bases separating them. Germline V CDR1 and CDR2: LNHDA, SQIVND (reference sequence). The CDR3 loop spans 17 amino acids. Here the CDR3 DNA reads TGTGCCAGTAGTACCAAGGGCCCTAAAACCGGGAACTACGAGCAGTACTTC. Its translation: CASSTKGPKTGNYEQYF.

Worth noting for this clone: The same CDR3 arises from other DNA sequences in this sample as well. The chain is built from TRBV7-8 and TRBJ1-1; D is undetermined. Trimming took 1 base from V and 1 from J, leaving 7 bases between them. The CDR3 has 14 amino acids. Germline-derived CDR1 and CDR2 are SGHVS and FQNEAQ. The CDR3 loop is CASSLVAGNTEAFF. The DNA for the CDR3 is TGTGCCAGCAGCTTAGTTGCGGGGAACACTGAAGCTTTCTTT.

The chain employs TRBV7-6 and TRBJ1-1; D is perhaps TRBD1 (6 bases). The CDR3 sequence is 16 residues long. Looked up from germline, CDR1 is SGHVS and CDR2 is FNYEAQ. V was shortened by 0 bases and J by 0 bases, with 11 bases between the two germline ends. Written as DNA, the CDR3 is TGTGCCAGCAGCTTAGCCAAGGGGGATATGAACACTGAAGCTTTCTTT. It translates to CASSLAKGDMNTEAFF.

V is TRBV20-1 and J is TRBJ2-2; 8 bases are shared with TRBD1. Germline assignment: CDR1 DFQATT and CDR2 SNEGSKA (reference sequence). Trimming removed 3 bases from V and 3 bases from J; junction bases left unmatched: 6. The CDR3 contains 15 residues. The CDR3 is CSASGQGADTGELFF. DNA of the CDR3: TGCAGTGCTAGTGGGCAGGGGGCCGACACCGGGGAGCTGTTTTTT.

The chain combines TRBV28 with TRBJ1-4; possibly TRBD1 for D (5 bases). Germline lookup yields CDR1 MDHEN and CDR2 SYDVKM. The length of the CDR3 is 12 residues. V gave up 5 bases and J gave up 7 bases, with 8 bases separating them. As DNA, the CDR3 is TGTGCCAGCAGTCTAGACAGTGAAAAACTGTTTTTT. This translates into CASSLDSEKLFF.

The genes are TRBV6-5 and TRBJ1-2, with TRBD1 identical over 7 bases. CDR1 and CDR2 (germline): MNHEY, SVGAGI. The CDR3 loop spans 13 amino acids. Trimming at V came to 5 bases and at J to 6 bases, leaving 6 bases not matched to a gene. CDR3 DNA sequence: TGTGCCAGCAGTCAACAGGGGATTAATGGCTACACCTTC. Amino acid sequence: CASSQQGINGYTF.

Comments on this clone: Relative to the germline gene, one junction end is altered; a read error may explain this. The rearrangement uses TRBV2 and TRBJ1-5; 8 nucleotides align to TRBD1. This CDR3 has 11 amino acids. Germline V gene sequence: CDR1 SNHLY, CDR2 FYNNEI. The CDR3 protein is CASSSQGARYF. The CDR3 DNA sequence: TGTGCCAGCAGTTCCCAGGGGGCTAGATATTTT. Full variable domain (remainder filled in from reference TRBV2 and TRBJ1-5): EPEVTQTPSHQVTQMGQEVILRCVPISNHLYFYWYRQILGQKVEFLVSFYNNEISEKSEIFDDQFSVERPDGSNFTLKIRSTKLEDSAMYFCASSSQGARYFGDGTRLSIL.

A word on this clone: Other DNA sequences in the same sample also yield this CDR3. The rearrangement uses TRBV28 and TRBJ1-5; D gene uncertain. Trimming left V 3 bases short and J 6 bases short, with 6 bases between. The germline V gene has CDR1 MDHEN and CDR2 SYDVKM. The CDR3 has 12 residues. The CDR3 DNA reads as TGTGCCAGCAGTTTCCCCGGTCAGCCCCAGCATTTT. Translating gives CASSFPGQPQHF.

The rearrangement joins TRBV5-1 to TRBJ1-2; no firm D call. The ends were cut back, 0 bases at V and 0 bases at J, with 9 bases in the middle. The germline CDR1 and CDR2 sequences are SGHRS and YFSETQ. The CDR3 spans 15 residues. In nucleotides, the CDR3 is TGCGCCAGCAGCTTGGGGCAACCAGCTAACTATGGCTACACCTTC. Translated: CASSLGQPANYGYTF. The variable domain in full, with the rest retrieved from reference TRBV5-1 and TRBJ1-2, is KAGVTQTPRYLIKTRGQQVTLSCSPISGHRSVSWYQQTPGQGLQFLFEYFSETQRNKGNFPGRFSGRQFSNSRSEMNVSTLELGDSALYLCASSLGQPANYGYTFGSGTRLTVV.

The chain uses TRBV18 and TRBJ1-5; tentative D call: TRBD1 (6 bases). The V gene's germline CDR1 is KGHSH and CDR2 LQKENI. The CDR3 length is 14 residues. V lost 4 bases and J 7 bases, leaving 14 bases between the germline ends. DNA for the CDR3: TGTGCCAGCTCACACGGGGGGGGCGGGCAGCCCCAGCATTTT. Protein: CASSHGGGGQPQHF.

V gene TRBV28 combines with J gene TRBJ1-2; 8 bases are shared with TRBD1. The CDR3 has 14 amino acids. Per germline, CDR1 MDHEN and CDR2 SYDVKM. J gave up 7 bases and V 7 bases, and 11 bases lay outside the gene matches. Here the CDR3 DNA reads TGTGCCAGCAAACCCGCCGGGACAGGCGGTGGCTACACCTTC. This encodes CASKPAGTGGGYTF.

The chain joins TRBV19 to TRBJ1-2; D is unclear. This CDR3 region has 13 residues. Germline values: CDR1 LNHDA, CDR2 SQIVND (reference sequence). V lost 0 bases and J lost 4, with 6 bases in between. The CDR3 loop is CASSIEGLYGYTF. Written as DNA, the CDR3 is TGTGCCAGTAGTATAGAAGGACTCTATGGCTACACCTTC.